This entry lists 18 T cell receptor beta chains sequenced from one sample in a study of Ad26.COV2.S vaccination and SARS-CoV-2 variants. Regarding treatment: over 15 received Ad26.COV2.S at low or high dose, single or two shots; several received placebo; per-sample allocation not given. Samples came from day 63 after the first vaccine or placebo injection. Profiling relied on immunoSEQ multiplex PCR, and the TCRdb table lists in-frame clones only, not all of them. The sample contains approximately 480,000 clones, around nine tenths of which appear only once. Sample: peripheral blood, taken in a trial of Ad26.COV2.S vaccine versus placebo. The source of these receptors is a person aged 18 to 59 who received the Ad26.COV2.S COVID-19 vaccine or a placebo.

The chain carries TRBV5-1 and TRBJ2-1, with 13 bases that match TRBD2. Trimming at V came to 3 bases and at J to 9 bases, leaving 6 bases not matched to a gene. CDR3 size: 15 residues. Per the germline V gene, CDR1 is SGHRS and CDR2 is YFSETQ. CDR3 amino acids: CASSSGTSGNTEQFF. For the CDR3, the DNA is TGCGCCAGCAGCTCCGGGACTAGCGGGAACACTGAGCAGTTCTTC.

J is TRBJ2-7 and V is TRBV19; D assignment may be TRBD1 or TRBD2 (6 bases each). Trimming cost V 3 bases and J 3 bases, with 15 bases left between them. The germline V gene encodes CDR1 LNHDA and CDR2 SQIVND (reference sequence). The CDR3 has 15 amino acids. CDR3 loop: CASSMGHGAGYEQYF. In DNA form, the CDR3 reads TGTGCCAGTAGTATGGGACACGGAGCGGGCTACGAGCAGTACTTC.

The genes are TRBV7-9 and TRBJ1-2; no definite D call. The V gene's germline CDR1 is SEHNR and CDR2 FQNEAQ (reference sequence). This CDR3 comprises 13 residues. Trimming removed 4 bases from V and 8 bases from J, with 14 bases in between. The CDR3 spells CASSSWETGGYTF. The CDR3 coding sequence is TGTGCCAGCAGCTCCTGGGAGACTGGAGGCTACACCTTC.

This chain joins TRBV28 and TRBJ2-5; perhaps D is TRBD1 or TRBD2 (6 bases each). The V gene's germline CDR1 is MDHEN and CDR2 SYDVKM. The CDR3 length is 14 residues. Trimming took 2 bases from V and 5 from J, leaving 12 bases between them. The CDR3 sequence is CASSLSGGPETQYF. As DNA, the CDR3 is TGTGCCAGCAGTTTAAGTGGGGGGCCGGAGACCCAGTACTTC.

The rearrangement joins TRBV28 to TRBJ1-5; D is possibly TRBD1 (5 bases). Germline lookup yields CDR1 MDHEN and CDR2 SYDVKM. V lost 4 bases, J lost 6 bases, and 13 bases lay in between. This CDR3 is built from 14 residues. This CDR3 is CASSWEGRAQPQHF. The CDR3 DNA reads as TGTGCCAGCAGTTGGGAGGGGCGCGCTCAGCCCCAGCATTTT.

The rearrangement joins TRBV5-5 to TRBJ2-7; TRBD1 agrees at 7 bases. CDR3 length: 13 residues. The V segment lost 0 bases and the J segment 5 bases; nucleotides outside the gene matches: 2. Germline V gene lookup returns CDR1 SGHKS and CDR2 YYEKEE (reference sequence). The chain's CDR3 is CASSLGDRDEQYF. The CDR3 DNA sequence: TGTGCCAGCAGCTTGGGCGACAGGGACGAGCAGTACTTC.

The CDR3 region is CASSSDGLRGRTGELFF. Written as DNA, the CDR3 is TGTGCCAGCAGCTCCGATGGTCTCAGGGGACGCACCGGGGAGCTGTTTTTT. The V call is TRBV7-2, the J call TRBJ2-2, with D perhaps matching TRBD1 (6 bases). The CDR3 loop spans 17 amino acids. V lost 4 bases, J lost 4 bases, and 19 bases lay in between. Germline V lookup: CDR1 SGHTA, CDR2 FQGNSA. The full variable domain, completed using reference TRBV7-2 and TRBJ2-2, is GAGVSQSPSNKVTEKGKDVELRCDPISGHTALYWYRQSLGQGLEFLIYFQGNSAPDKSGLPSDRFSAERTGGSVSTLTIQRTQQEDSAVYLCASSSDGLRGRTGELFFGEGSRLTVL.

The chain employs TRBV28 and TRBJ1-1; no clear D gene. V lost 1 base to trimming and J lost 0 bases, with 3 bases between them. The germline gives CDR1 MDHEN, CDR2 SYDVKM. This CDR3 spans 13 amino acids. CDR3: CASSLSVNTEAFF. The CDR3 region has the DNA TGTGCCAGCAGTTTATCCGTGAACACTGAAGCTTTCTTT.

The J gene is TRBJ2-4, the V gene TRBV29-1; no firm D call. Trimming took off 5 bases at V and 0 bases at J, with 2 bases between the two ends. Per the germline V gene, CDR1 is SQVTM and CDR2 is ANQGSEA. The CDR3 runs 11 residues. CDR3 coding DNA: TGCAGCGTTCTAGCCAAAAACATTCAGTACTTC. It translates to CSVLAKNIQYF.

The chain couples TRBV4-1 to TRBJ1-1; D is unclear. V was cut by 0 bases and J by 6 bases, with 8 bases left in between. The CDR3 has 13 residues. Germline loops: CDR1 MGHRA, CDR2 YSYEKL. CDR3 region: CASSQDRFAEAFF. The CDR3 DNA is TGCGCCAGCAGCCAAGACAGGTTCGCTGAAGCTTTCTTT.

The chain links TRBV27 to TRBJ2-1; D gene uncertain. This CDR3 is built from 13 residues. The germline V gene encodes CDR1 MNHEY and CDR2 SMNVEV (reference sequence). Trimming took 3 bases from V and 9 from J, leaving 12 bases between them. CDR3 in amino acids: CASSFSGFPEQFF. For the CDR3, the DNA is TGTGCCAGCAGTTTTTCTGGCTTTCCTGAGCAGTTCTTC.

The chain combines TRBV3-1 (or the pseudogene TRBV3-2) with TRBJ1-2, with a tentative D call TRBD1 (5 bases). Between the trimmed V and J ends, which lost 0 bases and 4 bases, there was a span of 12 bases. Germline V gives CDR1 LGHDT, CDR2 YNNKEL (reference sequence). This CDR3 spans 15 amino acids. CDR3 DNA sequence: TGTGCCAGCAGCCAAGATTTCGGGGACTCCTATGGCTACACCTTC. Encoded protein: CASSQDFGDSYGYTF.

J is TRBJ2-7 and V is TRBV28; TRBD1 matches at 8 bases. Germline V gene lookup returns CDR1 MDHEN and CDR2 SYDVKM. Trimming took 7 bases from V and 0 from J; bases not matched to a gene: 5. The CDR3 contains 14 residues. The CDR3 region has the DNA TGTGCCAGCATTTCGACAGGGGACTCCTACGAGCAGTACTTC. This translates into CASISTGDSYEQYF.

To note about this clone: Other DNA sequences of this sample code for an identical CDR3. CDR3 nucleotide sequence: TGTGCCAGCAGTTTCACGGCTGGAAACACCATATATTTT. It specifies CASSFTAGNTIYF. The rearrangement joins TRBV12-3 or TRBV12-4 to TRBJ1-3; D unresolved. Trimming removed 3 bases at V and 2 bases at J, with 5 bases between. The CDR3 runs to 13 residues.

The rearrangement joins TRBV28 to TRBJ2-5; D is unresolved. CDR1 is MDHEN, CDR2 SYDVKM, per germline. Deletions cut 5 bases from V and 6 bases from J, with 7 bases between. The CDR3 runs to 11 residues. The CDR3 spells CASSVGQTQYF. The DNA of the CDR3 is TGTGCCAGCAGTGTTGGACAGACCCAGTACTTC. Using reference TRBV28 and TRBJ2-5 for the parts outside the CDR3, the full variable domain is DVKVTQSSRYLVKRTGEKVFLECVQDMDHENMFWYRQDPGLGLRLIYFSYDVKMKEKGDIPEGYSVSREKKERFSLILESASTNQTSMYLCASSVGQTQYFGPGTRLLVL.

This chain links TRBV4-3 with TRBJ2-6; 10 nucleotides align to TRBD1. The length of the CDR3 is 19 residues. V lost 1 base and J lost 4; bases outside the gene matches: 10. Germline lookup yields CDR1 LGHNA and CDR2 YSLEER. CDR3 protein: CASSQAETGGGLGANVLTF. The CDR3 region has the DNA TGCGCCAGCAGCCAAGCGGAGACAGGGGGCGGGCTCGGGGCCAACGTCCTGACTTTC.

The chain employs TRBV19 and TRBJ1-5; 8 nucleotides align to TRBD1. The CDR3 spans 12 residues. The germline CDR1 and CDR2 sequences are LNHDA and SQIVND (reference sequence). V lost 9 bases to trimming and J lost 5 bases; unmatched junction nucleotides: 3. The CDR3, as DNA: TGTGCCAGCGACAGGGGTTATCAGCCCCAGCATTTT. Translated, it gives CASDRGYQPQHF.

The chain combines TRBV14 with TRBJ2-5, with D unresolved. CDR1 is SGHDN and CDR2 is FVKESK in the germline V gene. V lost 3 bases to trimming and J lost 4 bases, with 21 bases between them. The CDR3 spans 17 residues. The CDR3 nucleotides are TGTGCCAGCAGCCACAAGTGGGGTTGGTACACACGAGAGACCCAGTACTTC. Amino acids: CASSHKWGWYTRETQYF.